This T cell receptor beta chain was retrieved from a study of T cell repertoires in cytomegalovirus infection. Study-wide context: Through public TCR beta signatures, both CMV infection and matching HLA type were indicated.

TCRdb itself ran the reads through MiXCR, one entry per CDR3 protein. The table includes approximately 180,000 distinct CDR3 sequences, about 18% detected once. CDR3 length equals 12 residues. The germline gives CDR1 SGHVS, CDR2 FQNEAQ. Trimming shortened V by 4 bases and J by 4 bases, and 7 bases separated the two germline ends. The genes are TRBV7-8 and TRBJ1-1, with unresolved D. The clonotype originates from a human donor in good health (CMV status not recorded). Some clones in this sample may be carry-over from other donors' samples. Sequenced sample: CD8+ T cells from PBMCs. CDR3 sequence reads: CASSWWGTEAFF. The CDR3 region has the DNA TGTGCCAGCAGCTGGTGGGGCACTGAAGCTTTCTTT.